The clone carrying this T cell receptor (beta chain) was seen repeatedly, ten times or more. Germline V gene data show CDR1 as SQVTM and CDR2 as ANQGSEA. The CDR3 totals 13 residues. Trimming removed 0 bases at V and 11 bases at J, with 13 bases between. TCRdb re-called the RACE reads with MiXCR, one entry per CDR3 protein. This table has roughly 110,000 distinct CDR3 sequences, around 12% appearing once. The data belong to a study of human T cells and chemical hapten exposure. Time point denoted: pre-sensitization, week 0. The treatment: therapeutic diphenylcyclopropenone sensitization with weekly scalp DPC.

The sequence was obtained from a woman aged 50 to 60 with alopecia areata. Some clones in this sample may be carry-over from other donors' samples. The rearrangement uses TRBV29-1 and TRBJ1-4; no clear D gene. The specimen was whole blood, collected in connection with sensitization to the hapten diphenylcyclopropenone (DPC). The CDR3 DNA reads TGCAGCGTTGAAGATAATCCCGGTTTTAAACTGTTTTTT. It codes for CSVEDNPGFKLFF.